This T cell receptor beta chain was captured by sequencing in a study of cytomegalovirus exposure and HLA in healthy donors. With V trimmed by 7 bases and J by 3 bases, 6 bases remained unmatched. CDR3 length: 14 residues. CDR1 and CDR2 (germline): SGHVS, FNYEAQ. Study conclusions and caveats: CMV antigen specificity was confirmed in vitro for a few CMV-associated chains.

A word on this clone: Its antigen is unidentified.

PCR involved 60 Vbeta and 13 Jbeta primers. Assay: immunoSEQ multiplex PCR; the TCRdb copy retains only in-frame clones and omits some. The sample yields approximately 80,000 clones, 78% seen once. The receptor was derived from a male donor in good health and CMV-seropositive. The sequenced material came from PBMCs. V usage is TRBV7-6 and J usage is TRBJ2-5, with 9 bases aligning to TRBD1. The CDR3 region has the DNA TGTGCCAGCACCCTCGGGACAGGGAAAGAGACCCAGTACTTC. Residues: CASTLGTGKETQYF.